The 9 T cell receptor beta chains below were found in one sample sequenced in a study of cytomegalovirus exposure and HLA in healthy donors. The PCR was carried out with 60 Vbeta primers and 13 Jbeta primers. The data were produced by immunoSEQ multiplex PCR, yet TCRdb's version contains in-frame clones alone and is incomplete. Recorded for this sample: approximately 110,000 clones. Sequencing was carried out using PBMCs. The receptors derive from a man aged 50 to 59 in good health and CMV-seronegative.

The genes are TRBV7-2 and TRBJ2-2; 8 positions match TRBD1. The CDR3 spans 15 residues. The ends lost 2 bases at V and 4 bases at J; junction bases unmatched: 3. Germline CDR1 is SGHTA and CDR2 is FQGNSA. DNA for the CDR3: TGTGCCAGCAGCTTAACGGGACAGGTCACCGGGGAGCTGTTTTTT. Translated: CASSLTGQVTGELFF.

CDR3 protein: CASSSGQGDFYGYTF. The CDR3 region has the DNA TGTGCCAGCAGTTCCGGACAGGGCGATTTCTATGGCTACACCTTC. This chain uses TRBV7-9 with TRBJ1-2; the match to TRBD1 covers 8 bases. The V and J ends lost 6 bases and 4 bases, in that order; junction bases with no gene match: 10. This CDR3 has 15 amino acids. Germline V gives CDR1 SEHNR, CDR2 FQNEAQ (reference sequence).

The chain employs TRBV5-1 and TRBJ2-7, with a possible D match to TRBD1 (6 bases). The CDR3 has 15 amino acids. Between the trimmed V and J ends, which lost 0 bases and 6 bases, there was a span of 16 bases. Germline CDR1 reads SGHRS; CDR2 reads YFSETQ. CDR3 in DNA: TGCGCCAGCAGCTTGGAAGAAGCAGGGGTACGCGAGCAGTACTTC. Protein: CASSLEEAGVREQYF.

The chain has TRBV30 and TRBJ1-6; D ambiguous. V shed 5 bases and J shed 8 bases, with 13 bases lying between them. The CDR3 is 13 amino acids. Germline V gene data show CDR1 as GTSNPN and CDR2 as SVGIG (reference sequence). This CDR3 is CAWAAERDSPLHF. The CDR3 coding sequence is TGTGCCTGGGCTGCCGAGAGGGATTCACCCCTCCACTTT.

The chain has TRBV11-3 and TRBJ2-1; TRBD2 matches at 8 bases. CDR3 length equals 15 residues. The germline V gene encodes CDR1 SGHNT and CDR2 YENEEA. Germline trimming cut 6 bases from V and 10 bases from J; bases unmatched to any gene: 14. CDR3 nucleotides: TGTGCCAGCAGTTCGGGTGGAGCGGGAGTGTTGGAGCAGTTCTTC. Amino acid sequence: CASSSGGAGVLEQFF. The complete variable domain, with remaining parts taken from reference TRBV11-3 and TRBJ2-1, reads EAGVVQSPRYKIIEKKQPVAFWCNPISGHNTLYWYLQNLGQGPELLIRYENEEAVDDSQLPKDRFSAERLKGVDSTLKIQPAELGDSAVYLCASSSGGAGVLEQFFGPGTRLTVL.

The chain combines TRBV29-1 with TRBJ2-5, with 15 bases aligning to TRBD2. The CDR3 spans 15 residues. CDR1 is SQVTM, CDR2 ANQGSEA, per germline. V dropped 6 bases and J dropped 3; count of bases not matched to a gene: 5. The CDR3: CSVWTSGGEKETQYF. CDR3 bases: TGCAGCGTCTGGACTAGCGGGGGGGAAAAAGAGACCCAGTACTTC.

J is TRBJ1-2 and V is TRBV5-5; no clear D gene. The CDR3 covers 14 residues. Germline V CDR1 and CDR2: SGHKS, YYEKEE (reference sequence). The ends were cut back, 0 bases at V and 5 bases at J, with 11 bases in the middle. The CDR3 DNA is TGTGCCAGCAGCTTGGAAGCGGGGAGGTATGGCTACACCTTC. Translation gives CASSLEAGRYGYTF.

The rearrangement links TRBV4-1 to TRBJ1-2; maybe TRBD1 (5 bases). V was pared by 1 base and J by 3 bases, with 9 bases between. The CDR3 length is 14 residues. Germline V gives CDR1 MGHRA, CDR2 YSYEKL. The chain's CDR3 is CASSQVGAYYGYTF. The CDR3 bases are TGCGCCAGCAGCCAAGTTGGGGCATACTATGGCTACACCTTC.

DNA of the CDR3: TGTGCCAGCTCACCAGCGGCGCCAAGGGAGGTCCCCTACGAGCAGTACTTC. This gives the protein CASSPAAPREVPYEQYF. The chain combines TRBV18 with TRBJ2-7, with a tentative D call TRBD2 (6 bases). The CDR3 loop spans 17 amino acids. The germline V and J ends were trimmed by 2 bases and 2 bases, with 19 bases remaining between them. Germline V gives CDR1 KGHSH, CDR2 LQKENI.